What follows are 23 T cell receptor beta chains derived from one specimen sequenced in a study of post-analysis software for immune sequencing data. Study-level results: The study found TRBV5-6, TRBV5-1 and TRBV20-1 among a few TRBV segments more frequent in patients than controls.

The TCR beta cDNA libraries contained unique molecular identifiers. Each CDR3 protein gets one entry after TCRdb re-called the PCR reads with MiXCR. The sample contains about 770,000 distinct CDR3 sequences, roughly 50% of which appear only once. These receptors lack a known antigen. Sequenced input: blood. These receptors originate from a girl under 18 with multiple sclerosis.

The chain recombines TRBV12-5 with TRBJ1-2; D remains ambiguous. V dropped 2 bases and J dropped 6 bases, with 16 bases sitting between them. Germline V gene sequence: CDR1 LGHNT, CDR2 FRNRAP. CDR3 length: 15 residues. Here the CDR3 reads CASGLTPALLHGYTF. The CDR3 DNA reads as TGTGCTAGTGGTTTGACGCCCGCCCTGTTGCATGGCTACACCTTC. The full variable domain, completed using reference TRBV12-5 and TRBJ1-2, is DARVTQTPRHKVTEMGQEVTMRCQPILGHNTVFWYRQTMMQGLELLAYFRNRAPLDDSGMPKDRFSAEMPDATLATLKIQPSEPRDSAVYFCASGLTPALLHGYTFGSGTRLTVV.

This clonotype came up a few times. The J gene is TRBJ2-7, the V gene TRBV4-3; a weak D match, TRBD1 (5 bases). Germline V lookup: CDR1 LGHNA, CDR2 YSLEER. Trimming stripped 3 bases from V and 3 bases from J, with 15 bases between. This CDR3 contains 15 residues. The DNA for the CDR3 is TGCGCCAGCAGCCAGGCCGCGGCAGGGAACTACGAGCAGTACTTC. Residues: CASSQAAAGNYEQYF.

Here the CDR3 reads CASSVLGRNGGYEQYF. CDR3 in DNA: TGTGCCAGCAGCGTCCTAGGTAGAAACGGGGGTTACGAGCAGTACTTC. V and J are TRBV21-1 and TRBJ2-7; the table's TRBD1 call for D was not verified on the DNA. TRBV21-1 is described as a pseudogene. This CDR3 spans 16 amino acids.

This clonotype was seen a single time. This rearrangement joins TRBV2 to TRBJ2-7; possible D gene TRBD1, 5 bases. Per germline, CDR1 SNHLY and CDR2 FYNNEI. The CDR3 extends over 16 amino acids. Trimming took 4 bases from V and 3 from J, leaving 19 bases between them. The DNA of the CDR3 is TGTGCCAGCAGTGCCGGACACACGACTCCAAACTACGAGCAGTACTTC. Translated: CASSAGHTTPNYEQYF.

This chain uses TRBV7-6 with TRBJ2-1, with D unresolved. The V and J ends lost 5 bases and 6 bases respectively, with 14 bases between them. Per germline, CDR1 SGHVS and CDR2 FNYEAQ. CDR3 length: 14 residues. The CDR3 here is CASSPRAAFNEQFF. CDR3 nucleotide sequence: TGTGCCAGCAGCCCTCGGGCGGCCTTCAATGAGCAGTTCTTC.

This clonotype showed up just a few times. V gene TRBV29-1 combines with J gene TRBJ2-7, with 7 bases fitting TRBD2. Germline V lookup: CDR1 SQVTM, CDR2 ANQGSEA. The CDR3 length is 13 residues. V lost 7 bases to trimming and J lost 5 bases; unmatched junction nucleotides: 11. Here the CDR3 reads CSARRGSGNEQYF. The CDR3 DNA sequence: TGCAGCGCCCGTCGGGGGAGCGGGAACGAGCAGTACTTC.

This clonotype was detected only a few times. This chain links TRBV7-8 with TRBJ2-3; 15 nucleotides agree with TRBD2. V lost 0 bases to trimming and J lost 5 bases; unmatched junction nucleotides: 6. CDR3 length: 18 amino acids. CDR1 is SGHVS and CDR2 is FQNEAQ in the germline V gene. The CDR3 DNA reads TGTGCCAGCAGCTTAGCGGGACTAGCGGGAGGTCGGGTAGATACGCAGTATTTT. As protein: CASSLAGLAGGRVDTQYF.

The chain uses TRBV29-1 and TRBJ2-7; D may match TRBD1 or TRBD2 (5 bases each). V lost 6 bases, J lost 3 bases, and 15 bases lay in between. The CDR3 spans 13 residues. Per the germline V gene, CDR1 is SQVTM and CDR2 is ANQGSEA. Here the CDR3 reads CSVGVGPDYEQYF. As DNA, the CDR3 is TGCAGCGTGGGGGTGGGGCCCGACTACGAGCAGTACTTC.

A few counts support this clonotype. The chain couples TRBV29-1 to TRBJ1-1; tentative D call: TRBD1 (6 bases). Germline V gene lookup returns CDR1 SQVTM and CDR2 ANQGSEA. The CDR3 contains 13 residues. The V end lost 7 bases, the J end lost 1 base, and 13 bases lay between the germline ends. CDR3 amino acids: CSARRGGNTEAFF. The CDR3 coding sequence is TGCAGCGCCCGGAGGGGGGGGAACACTGAAGCTTTCTTT.

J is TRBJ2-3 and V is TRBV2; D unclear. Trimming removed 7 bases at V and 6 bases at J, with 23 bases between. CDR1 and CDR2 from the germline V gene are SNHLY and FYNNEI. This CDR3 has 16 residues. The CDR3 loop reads CASTRTGNGVGDTQYF. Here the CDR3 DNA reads TGTGCCAGCACCAGAACTGGCAATGGGGTCGGGGATACGCAGTATTTT.

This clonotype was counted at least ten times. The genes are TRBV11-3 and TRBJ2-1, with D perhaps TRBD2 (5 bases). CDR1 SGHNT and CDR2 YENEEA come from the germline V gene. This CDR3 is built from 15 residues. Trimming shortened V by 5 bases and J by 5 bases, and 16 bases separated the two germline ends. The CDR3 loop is CASSMGSGNNNEQFF. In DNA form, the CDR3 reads TGTGCCAGCAGCATGGGGTCCGGGAACAACAATGAGCAGTTCTTC.

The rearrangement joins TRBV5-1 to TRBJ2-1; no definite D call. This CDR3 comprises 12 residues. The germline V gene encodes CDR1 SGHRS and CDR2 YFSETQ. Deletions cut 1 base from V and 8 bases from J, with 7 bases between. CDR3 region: CASSLQTDEQFF. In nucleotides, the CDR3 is TGCGCCAGCAGCTTGCAAACCGATGAGCAGTTCTTC.

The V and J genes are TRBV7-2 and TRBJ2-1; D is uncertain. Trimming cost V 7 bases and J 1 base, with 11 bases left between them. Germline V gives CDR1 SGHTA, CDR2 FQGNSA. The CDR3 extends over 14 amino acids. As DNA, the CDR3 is TGTGCCAGCACCCGAGAAGTATCCTACAATGAGCAGTTCTTC. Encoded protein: CASTREVSYNEQFF.

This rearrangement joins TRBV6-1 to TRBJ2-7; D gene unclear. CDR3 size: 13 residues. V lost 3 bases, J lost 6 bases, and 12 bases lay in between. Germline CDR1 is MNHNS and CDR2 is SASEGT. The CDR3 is CASSEGRIGEQYF. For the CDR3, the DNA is TGTGCCAGCAGTGAGGGCAGAATCGGCGAGCAGTACTTC.

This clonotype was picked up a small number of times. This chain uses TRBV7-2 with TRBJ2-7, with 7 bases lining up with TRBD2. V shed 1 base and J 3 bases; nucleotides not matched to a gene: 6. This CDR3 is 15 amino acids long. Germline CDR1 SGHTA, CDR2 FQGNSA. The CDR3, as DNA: TGTGCCAGCAGCTTAGAGACTAGCAAAGGCTACGAGCAGTACTTC. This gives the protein CASSLETSKGYEQYF.

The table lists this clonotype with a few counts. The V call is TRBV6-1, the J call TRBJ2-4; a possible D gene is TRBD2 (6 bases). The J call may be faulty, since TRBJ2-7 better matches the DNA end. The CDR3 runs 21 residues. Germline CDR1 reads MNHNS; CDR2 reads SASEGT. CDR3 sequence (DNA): TGTGCCAGCAGACCTCTATGGGGGTCGGGGGTTAGAACGGATGCTTCGGGCGAGCAGTACTTC. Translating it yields CASRPLWGSGVRTDASGEQYF.

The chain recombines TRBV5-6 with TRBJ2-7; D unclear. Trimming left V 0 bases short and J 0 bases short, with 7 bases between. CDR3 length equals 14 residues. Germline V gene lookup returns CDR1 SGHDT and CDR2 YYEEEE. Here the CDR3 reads CASSLGVSSYEQYF. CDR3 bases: TGTGCCAGCAGCTTGGGTGTCAGCTCCTACGAGCAGTACTTC.

The CDR3 DNA reads as TGTGCCATCAGTGGGGGCCAGGGAGAGCAGTTCTTC. Translating gives CAISGGQGEQFF. V is TRBV10-3 and J is TRBJ2-1; tentative D call: TRBD1 (5 bases). Trimming shortened V by 4 bases and J by 10 bases, and 11 bases separated the two germline ends. Germline CDR1 reads ENHRY; CDR2 reads SYGVKD. The CDR3 contains 12 residues.

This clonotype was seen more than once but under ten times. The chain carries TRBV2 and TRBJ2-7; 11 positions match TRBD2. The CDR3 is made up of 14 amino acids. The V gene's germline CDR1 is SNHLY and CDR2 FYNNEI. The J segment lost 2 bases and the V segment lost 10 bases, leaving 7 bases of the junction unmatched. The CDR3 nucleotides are TGTGCCACGAGGGGGACTAGCGGCACCTACGAGCAGTACTTC. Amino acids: CATRGTSGTYEQYF.

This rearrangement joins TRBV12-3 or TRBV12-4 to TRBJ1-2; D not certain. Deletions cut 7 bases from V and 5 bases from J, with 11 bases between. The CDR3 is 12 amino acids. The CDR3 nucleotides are TGTGCCAGCATCAGTCTCGAGTATGGCTACACCTTC. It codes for CASISLEYGYTF.

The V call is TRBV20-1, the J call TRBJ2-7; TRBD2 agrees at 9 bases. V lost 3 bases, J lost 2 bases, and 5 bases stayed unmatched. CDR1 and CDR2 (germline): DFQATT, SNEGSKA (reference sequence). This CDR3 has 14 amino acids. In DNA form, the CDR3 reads TGCAGTGCTAGTTGGCGGGAGGGCCCCTACGAGCAGTACTTC. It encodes CSASWREGPYEQYF.

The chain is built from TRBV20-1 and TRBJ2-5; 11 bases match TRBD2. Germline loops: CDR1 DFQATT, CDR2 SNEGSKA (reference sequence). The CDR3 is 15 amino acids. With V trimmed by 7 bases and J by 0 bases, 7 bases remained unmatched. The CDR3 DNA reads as TGCAGTGATCCCGGGACTAGCGGAGACCAAGAGACCCAGTACTTC. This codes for CSDPGTSGDQETQYF.

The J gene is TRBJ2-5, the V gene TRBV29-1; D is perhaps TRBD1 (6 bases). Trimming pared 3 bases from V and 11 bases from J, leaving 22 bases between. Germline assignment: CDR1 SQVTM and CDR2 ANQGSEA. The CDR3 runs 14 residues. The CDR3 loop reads CSVEQLAGQRGQYF. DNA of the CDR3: TGCAGCGTTGAGCAGTTGGCTGGACAGAGGGGGCAGTACTTC.